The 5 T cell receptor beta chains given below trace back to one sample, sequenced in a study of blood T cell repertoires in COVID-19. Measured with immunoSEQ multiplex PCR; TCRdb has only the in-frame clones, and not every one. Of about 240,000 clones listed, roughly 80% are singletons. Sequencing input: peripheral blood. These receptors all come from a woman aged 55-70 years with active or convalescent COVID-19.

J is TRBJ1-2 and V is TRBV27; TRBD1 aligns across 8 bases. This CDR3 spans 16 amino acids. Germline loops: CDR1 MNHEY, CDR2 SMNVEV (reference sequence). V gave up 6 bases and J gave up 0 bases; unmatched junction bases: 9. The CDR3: CASSLTGQGANYGYTF. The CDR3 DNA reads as TGTGCCAGCAGCCTAACCGGACAGGGTGCTAACTATGGCTACACCTTC.

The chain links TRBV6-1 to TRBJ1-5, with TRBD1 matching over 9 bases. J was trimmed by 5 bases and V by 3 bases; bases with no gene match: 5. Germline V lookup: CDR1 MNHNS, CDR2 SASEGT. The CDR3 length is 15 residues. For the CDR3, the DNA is TGTGCCAGCAGTGAGGGGGACAGGGTTTATCAGCCCCAGCATTTT. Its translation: CASSEGDRVYQPQHF.

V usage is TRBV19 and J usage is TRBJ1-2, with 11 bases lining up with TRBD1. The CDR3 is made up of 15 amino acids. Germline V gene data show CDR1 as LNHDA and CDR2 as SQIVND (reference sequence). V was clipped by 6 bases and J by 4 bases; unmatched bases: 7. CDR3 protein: CASRPGQGAIYGYTF. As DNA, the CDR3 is TGTGCCAGTAGACCCGGACAGGGGGCAATCTATGGCTACACCTTC.

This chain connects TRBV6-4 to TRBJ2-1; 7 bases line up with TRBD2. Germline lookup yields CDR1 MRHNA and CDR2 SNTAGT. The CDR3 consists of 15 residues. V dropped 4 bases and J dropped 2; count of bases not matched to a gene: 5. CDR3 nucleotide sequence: TGTGCCAGCAGTGCAGCCGGGGGGACCTACAATGAGCAGTTCTTC. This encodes CASSAAGGTYNEQFF.

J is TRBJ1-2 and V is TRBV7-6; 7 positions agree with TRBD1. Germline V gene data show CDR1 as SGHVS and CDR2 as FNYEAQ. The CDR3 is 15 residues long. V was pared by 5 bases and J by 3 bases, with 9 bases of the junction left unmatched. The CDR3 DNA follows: TGTGCCAGCAGCCCTACACCGGGACAGTACTATGGCTACACCTTC. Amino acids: CASSPTPGQYYGYTF.